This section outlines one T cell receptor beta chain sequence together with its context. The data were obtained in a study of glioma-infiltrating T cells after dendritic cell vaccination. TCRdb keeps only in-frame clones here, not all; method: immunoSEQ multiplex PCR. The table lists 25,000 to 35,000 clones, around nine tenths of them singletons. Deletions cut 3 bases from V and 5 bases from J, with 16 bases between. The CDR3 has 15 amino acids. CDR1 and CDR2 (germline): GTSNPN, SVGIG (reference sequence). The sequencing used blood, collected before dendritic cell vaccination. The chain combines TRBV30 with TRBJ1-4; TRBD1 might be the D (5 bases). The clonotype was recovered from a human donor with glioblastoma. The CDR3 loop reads CAWSQGLGGNEKLFF. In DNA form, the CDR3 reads TGTGCCTGGAGCCAGGGTTTGGGGGGAAATGAAAAACTGTTTTTT.